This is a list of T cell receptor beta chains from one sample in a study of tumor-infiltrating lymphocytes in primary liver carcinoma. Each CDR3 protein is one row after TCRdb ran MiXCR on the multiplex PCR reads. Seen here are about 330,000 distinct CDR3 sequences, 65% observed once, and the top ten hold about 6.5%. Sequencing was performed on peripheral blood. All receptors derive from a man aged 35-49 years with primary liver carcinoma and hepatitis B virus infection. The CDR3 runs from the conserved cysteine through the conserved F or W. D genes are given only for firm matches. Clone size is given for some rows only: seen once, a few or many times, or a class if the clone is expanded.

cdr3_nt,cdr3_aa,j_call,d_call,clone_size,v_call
TGTGCCAGCAGCTTGGCGGACGGAAACAATGAGCAGTTCTTC,CASSLADGNNEQFF,TRBJ2-1,.,few,TRBV5-4
TGCGCCAGCCTCGGGCATGCGGACCTGGGGGAGACCCAGTACTTC,CASLGHADLGETQYF,TRBJ2-5,.,.,TRBV5-1
TGCGCCAGCAGCCAACTGGGACTAGCGGGAGGGCAATCTGATACGCAGTATTTT,CASSQLGLAGGQSDTQYF,TRBJ2-3,TRBD2,.,TRBV4-1
TGTGCCGGTAGTATCGAAGGATTTGGTATCAATGAGCAGTTCTTC,CAGSIEGFGINEQFF,TRBJ2-1,.,.,TRBV19
TGTGCCAGCAGCAAAGGGGAGGGTGATAATTCACCCCTCCACTTT,CASSKGEGDNSPLHF,TRBJ1-6,.,.,TRBV21-1
TGTGCCAGCAGTCTACCGGGACAGGGCTTTCAGCCCCAGCATTTT,CASSLPGQGFQPQHF,TRBJ1-5,TRBD1,.,TRBV28
TGTGCCAGCAGCACGGGGACGTACAGGAATGAAAAACTGTTTTTT,CASSTGTYRNEKLFF,TRBJ1-4,.,.,TRBV11-2
TGCAGCGTTGCTTTGCGGCAGGTCAATGAGCAGTTCTTC,CSVALRQVNEQFF,TRBJ2-1,.,many,TRBV29-1
TGTGCCAGCAGCTTGGCCATCGGGGCCCTCCACTTT,CASSLAIGALHF,TRBJ1-6,.,.,TRBV7-9
TGTGCCAGCAGTTACGACAACATGGCCAATGAGCATTTCTTC,CASSYDNMANEHFF,TRBJ2-1,.,once,TRBV6-2/TRBV6-3
TGTGCCAGCAGCCAATGGATAGCGGGAGGCCGCGAGACCCAGTGCTTC,CASSQWIAGGRETQCF,TRBJ2-5,TRBD2,.,TRBV14
TGTGCCAGCAGCTTAGACAGGGAGGACACTGAAGCTTTCTTT,CASSLDREDTEAFF,TRBJ1-1,.,many,TRBV11-2
TGTGTCAGCAGCCCCCGGGACTCGGCCAACCTCCTGACTTTC,CVSSPRDSANLLTF,TRBJ2-6,.,.,TRBV11-2
TGTGCCAGCAGTAGTATGGAGCGGAGGACCCAGTACTTC,CASSSMERRTQYF,TRBJ2-5,.,.,TRBV28
TGTGCCAGCGGACCGGGACAGATTGATTGGGGGACGCATTACGAGCAGTACTTC,CASGPGQIDWGTHYEQYF,TRBJ2-7,TRBD1,.,TRBV6-1
TGTGCCAGCAGTTTTGCGGGGCACAATCAGCCCCAGCATTTT,CASSFAGHNQPQHF,TRBJ1-5,.,many,TRBV12-3/TRBV12-4
TGTGCCAGCAGTGCGCTCCGGGCCAATACGGGGAATGAGCAGTTCTTC,CASSALRANTGNEQFF,TRBJ2-1,.,.,TRBV6-5
TGCAGTGCGAGGTCGGCTAGCGGGATTAATGAGCAGTTCTTC,CSARSASGINEQFF,TRBJ2-1,TRBD2,.,TRBV20-1
TGTGCCAGCAGTTTTCACGGGGGATTAAACTATGGCCACACCTTC,CASSFHGGLNYGHTF,TRBJ1-2,.,once,TRBV12-3/TRBV12-4
TGTGCCAGCAGCGGATTTCACGGGGACTTCTATGGCTACACCTTC,CASSGFHGDFYGYTF,TRBJ1-2,.,few,TRBV7-8
TGTGCCAGCAGCCAAGTGGAGGGAGTAGAGACCCAGTACTTC,CASSQVEGVETQYF,TRBJ2-5,.,.,TRBV4-2
TGTGCCAACAGCCGACCTCAGGGTTACACTGGAGCTTTCTTT,CANSRPQGYTGAFF,TRBJ1-1,.,.,TRBV11-2
TGCAGCGTTTTGTTGGGACTAGCGTCGTACGAGCAGTACTTC,CSVLLGLASYEQYF,TRBJ2-7,TRBD2,many,TRBV29-1
TGTGCCAGCGGTTATCCAGGGACTAACACTGAAGCTTTCTTT,CASGYPGTNTEAFF,TRBJ1-1,.,.,TRBV6-5
TGTGCCAGCGGAGGCAGGACTAGCGGGAGTCTCTACGAGCAATACTTC,CASGGRTSGSLYEQYF,TRBJ2-7,TRBD2,.,TRBV11-1
TGTGCCAGCAGTCTGAATCAGGGCGGAGTCTTCGCAGATACGCAGTATTTT,CASSLNQGGVFADTQYF,TRBJ2-3,.,.,TRBV28
TGCGCCAGCAGCTCGGGACTAGCGAATTACAATGAGCAGTTCTTC,CASSSGLANYNEQFF,TRBJ2-1,TRBD2,.,TRBV5-1
TGTGCCACCTCCTTCAGCGGGGGGGAGCAGTTCTTC,CATSFSGGEQFF,TRBJ2-1,TRBD2,.,TRBV28
TGTGCCAGCAGACAGGAGCTCCAAGAGACCCAGTACTTC,CASRQELQETQYF,TRBJ2-5,.,once,TRBV25-1
TGTGCCAGCAGCCCCCGGGTCAGGGGTGGTCGGTACAATGAGCAGTTCTTC,CASSPRVRGGRYNEQFF,TRBJ2-1,.,.,TRBV6-5
TGTGCCAGCAGCAAGCTCACGTCCTTCTACGAGCGATACTTC,CASSKLTSFYERYF,TRBJ2-7,.,.,TRBV6-2/TRBV6-3
TGTGCCAGCAGCCCCAGCGGGGGGCCCAACAATGAGCAGTTCTTC,CASSPSGGPNNEQFF,TRBJ2-1,TRBD2,few,TRBV11-2
TGTGCCAGCAGCGACTCAAGCGGGAATAGCGAGCAGTACTTC,CASSDSSGNSEQYF,TRBJ2-7,TRBD2,.,TRBV6-5
TGTGCCAGCAATCGTGCGGGAGCAAGTGAGCAGTACTTC,CASNRAGASEQYF,TRBJ2-7,TRBD2,many,TRBV6-5
TGTGCCAGCACCATGGCGACAGGACCCTACAATGAGCAGTTCTTC,CASTMATGPYNEQFF,TRBJ2-1,.,.,TRBV16
TGTGCCAGCATCCGCAGGGGGAGCACCGGGGAGCTGTTTTTT,CASIRRGSTGELFF,TRBJ2-2,TRBD1,.,TRBV11-2
TGTGCCAGCAGCTTGGGGGGATCCTACAATGAGCATTTCTTC,CASSLGGSYNEHFF,TRBJ2-1,.,.,TRBV7-9
TGTGCCAGCAGGCGGCAAATCGGCATGAACACTGAAGCTCTCTTT,CASRRQIGMNTEALF,TRBJ1-1,.,.,TRBV11-2
TGCGCCAGCAGTGACAAAGGCGATCAGCCCCAGCATTTT,CASSDKGDQPQHF,TRBJ1-5,.,.,TRBV10-2
TGTGCCAACCGTGGGGCGACAGGGGCGAAGACTGAAGCTTTCTTT,CANRGATGAKTEAFF,TRBJ1-1,TRBD1,.,TRBV28
TGTGCCAGAAGGTATTGGGGCAGGGAAACGGATACGCAGTATTTT,CARRYWGRETDTQYF,TRBJ2-3,.,.,TRBV5-6
TGCGCTAGCAGCCAAGATCTAGTAGGCATCACCTACGAGCAGTACTTC,CASSQDLVGITYEQYF,TRBJ2-7,.,.,TRBV4-3
TGTGGCAGCACCGAGGGTCGGGCAATGGGTGACAATGAGCAGTTCTTC,CGSTEGRAMGDNEQFF,TRBJ2-1,.,.,TRBV6-2/TRBV6-3
TGCAGCGTTGAAGTAAGCAACTTCTACGAGCAGTACTTC,CSVEVSNFYEQYF,TRBJ2-7,.,once,TRBV29-1